This T cell receptor (beta chain) originates from a study of T cells in Graves' hyperthyroidism and ophthalmopathy. Study results and limitations: Clonotypes that were expanded in thyroid above 0.001 mostly appeared in blood too.

Graves' hyperthyroidism was deemed stable given no ophthalmopathy progression within 18 months. Hyperthyroidism had been newly diagnosed in patients aged 18 to 65, and its duration was under 2 months. This clonotype was observed many times. What it binds is not known. The germline V and J ends were trimmed by 6 bases and 9 bases, with 15 bases remaining between them. Per germline, CDR1 SGHVS and CDR2 FQNEAQ. The CDR3 loop spans 13 amino acids. TCR beta CDR3 region amplification was performed from RNA transcripts. During a first-round RT-PCR of the TCR CDR3, the HTBI primer set was used. TCRdb independently ran MiXCR on the multiplex PCR reads; one entry per CDR3 protein. Of some 360,000 distinct CDR3 sequences in the sample, approximately 15% were seen once.

Source material: blood. The chain is built from TRBV7-8 and TRBJ2-1, with D tentatively TRBD1 or TRBD2 (6 bases each). This clonotype was obtained from an older woman with Graves' hyperthyroidism. The chain's CDR3 is CASSTSRGLEQFF. For the CDR3, the DNA is TGTGCCAGCAGTACTTCTCGGGGGCTTGAGCAGTTCTTC.